This T cell receptor beta chain appears in the sequencing data of a study of immune characteristics of hereditary and idiopathic chronic pancreatitis. The V gene's germline CDR1 is SGHDN and CDR2 FVKESK. J was trimmed by 9 bases and V by 0 bases; bases with no gene match: 6. This CDR3 has 15 residues. The pancreas tissue came from patients undergoing total pancreatectomy with islet autotransplantation. Included chronic pancreatitis patients had no known history of diabetes. Bulk pancreas tissue, not sorted T cells, supplied the genomic DNA for TCR beta sequencing. This clone has only a few counts. Its target is unknown. Findings of the study overall: Versus controls, both chronic pancreatitis groups showed increased diversity and reduced clonality. Hereditary and idiopathic cases differed in TRBV10, TRBV19, TRBV23 and TRBV5 usage.

Here immunoSEQ multiplex PCR was the method, and the copy in TCRdb shows in-frame clones only, minus some. The sample contains approximately 2,000 clones, about 74% of which appear only once. The chain has TRBV14 and TRBJ2-1; 9 bases are shared with TRBD2. Specimen: pancreas tissue with hereditary chronic pancreatitis. The source of this sequence is a human donor with chronic pancreatitis. The CDR3 bases are TGTGCCAGCAGCCAAGATGGGCGGGAGGGCCCTGAGCAGTTCTTC. As protein: CASSQDGREGPEQFF.